This T cell receptor beta chain was found in a study of T cell clonotyping in hematopoietic cell transplantation. Study-wide results and caveats: At the given depth, recipient repertoires were over 95% de novo clonotypes. Graft donor and pretransplant recipient Inverse Simpson Index values predicted broader posttransplant TCR diversity. No sorting was done, leaving CD4 and CD8 contributions mixed.

The V end was cut by 1 base, the J end by 6 bases, with 12 bases between. The CDR3 runs 15 residues. Per the germline V gene, CDR1 is MNHNS and CDR2 is SASEGT. This clone was recorded once. The antigen is unknown. Blood collection times were about day -28 and days 30, 100, 180 posttransplant. Here immunoSEQ multiplex PCR was the method, and the copy in TCRdb shows in-frame clones only, minus some. In the table there are 10,000 to 15,000 clones, approximately 65% of which are singletons. The starting material was peripheral blood mononuclear cells, obtained 180 days after allogeneic stem cell transplant. This clonotype was sampled from a male patient between 60 and 69 years old who had an allogeneic stem cell transplant from an unrelated donor, so the T cells may come from the graft donor. Some clones in this sample may be carry-over from other donors' samples. J is TRBJ1-4 and V is TRBV6-1, with D uncertain. The DNA of the CDR3 is TGTGCCAGCAGTGAAGTGCAAAAACCTTATGAAAAACTGTTTTTT. Protein: CASSEVQKPYEKLFF.